The 17 T cell receptor beta chains below all came from one sample that was sequenced in a study of T cell repertoires in cytomegalovirus infection. In TCRdb, the reads were re-called with MiXCR into one record per CDR3 protein. The table shows roughly 280,000 distinct CDR3 sequences, with around 9% occurring only once. Sequencing used PBMCs. The receptors stem from a human donor in good health (CMV status not recorded). Some clones in this sample may be carry-over from other donors' samples.

J is TRBJ2-2 and V is TRBV12-3 or TRBV12-4; D is possibly TRBD2 (6 bases). Trimming shortened V by 4 bases and J by 4 bases, and 25 bases separated the two germline ends. The CDR3 runs to 19 residues. CDR3 sequence (DNA): TGTGCCAGCAGTTGGGGTGGGGCGCGGAGGGGTAGAATCACCGGGGAGCTGTTTTTT. Its translation: CASSWGGARRGRITGELFF.

The chain links TRBV4-3 to TRBJ1-2, with D maybe TRBD1 (5 bases). Trimming took 0 bases from V and 0 from J, leaving 11 bases between them. The V gene's germline CDR1 is LGHNA and CDR2 YSLEER. There are 16 residues in the CDR3. CDR3: CASSQEGPGTNYGYTF. As DNA, the CDR3 is TGCGCCAGCAGCCAAGAAGGCCCAGGGACTAACTATGGCTACACCTTC.

At least ten counts were recorded for this clonotype. The CDR3 DNA reads as TGTGCCAGCAGCTTGGTAGCCAGGGGTGCCTACGAGCAGTACTTC. It is translated as CASSLVARGAYEQYF. The J gene is TRBJ2-7, the V gene TRBV5-6; tentatively, D is TRBD1 (6 bases). Germline values: CDR1 SGHDT, CDR2 YYEEEE. Deletions cut 0 bases from V and 2 bases from J, with 12 bases between. The CDR3 has 15 amino acids. The variable domain in full, completed from reference TRBV5-6 and TRBJ2-7, reads DAGVTQSPTHLIKTRGQQVTLRCSPKSGHDTVSWYQQALGQGPQFIFQYYEEEERQRGNFPDRFSGHQFPNYSSELNVNALLLGDSALYLCASSLVARGAYEQYFGPGTRLTVT.

This chain links TRBV7-9 with TRBJ1-2; 8 positions match TRBD1. This CDR3 region has 16 residues. Germline V gene data show CDR1 as SEHNR and CDR2 as FQNEAQ (reference sequence). With 2 bases clipped from V and 7 bases from J, the junction kept 12 bases outside the gene matches. The CDR3 loop reads CASSLNADRARGGYTF. The CDR3 DNA follows: TGTGCCAGCAGCTTAAATGCGGACAGGGCCAGAGGTGGCTACACCTTC.

This clonotype was observed many times. This chain uses TRBV7-2 with TRBJ2-2, with 7 bases fitting TRBD2. The V gene's germline CDR1 is SGHTA and CDR2 FQGNSA. V lost 0 bases to trimming and J lost 1 base; unmatched junction nucleotides: 5. The CDR3 runs 17 residues. The CDR3 protein is CASSLAGTTLNTGELFF. The CDR3 nucleotides are TGTGCCAGCAGCTTAGCCGGGACTACCCTGAACACCGGGGAGCTGTTTTTT.

In its sample, this clonotype was seen many times. The gene calls are TRBV7-2 and TRBJ2-5; 7 bases match TRBD1. Trimming removed 1 base from V and 5 bases from J; junction bases left unmatched: 7. The CDR3 spans 15 residues. CDR1 and CDR2 from the germline V gene are SGHTA and FQGNSA. The CDR3 here is CASSLEGAVRETQYF. The CDR3 nucleotides are TGTGCCAGCAGCTTAGAGGGGGCCGTTAGGGAGACCCAGTACTTC.

This clonotype was detected many times. The chain joins TRBV19 to TRBJ2-1; 7 bases fit TRBD1. Unmatched junction bases numbered 10, after V lost 11 bases and J lost 0 bases. This CDR3 comprises 15 residues. Germline CDR1 LNHDA, CDR2 SQIVND (reference sequence). As DNA, the CDR3 is TGTGCCCATAACAGGGGCGGGTCCTCCTACAATGAGCAGTTCTTC. Encoded protein: CAHNRGGSSYNEQFF.

This clonotype was detected only a few times. The chain couples TRBV7-2 to TRBJ1-1, with TRBD1 as a possible D gene (5 bases). CDR3 length: 16 residues. V was cut by 2 bases and J by 2 bases, with 15 bases left in between. Germline CDR1 SGHTA, CDR2 FQGNSA. In nucleotides, the CDR3 is TGTGCCAGCAGCTTACTAGGCGGACAACTTAACACTGAAGCTTTCTTT. Translating gives CASSLLGGQLNTEAFF.

This clonotype was seen only a few times. The chain carries TRBV24-1 and TRBJ2-1; TRBD2 agrees at 11 bases. The junction had 3 bases not matched to a gene; V was cut back by 5 bases and J by 4 bases. Germline CDR1 reads KGHDR; CDR2 reads SFDVKD. The CDR3 is 15 amino acids. Here the CDR3 reads CATSVGTSGYNEQFF. The CDR3 DNA sequence: TGTGCCACCAGTGTTGGGACTAGCGGTTACAATGAGCAGTTCTTC.

This clonotype was recorded many times. The V gene is TRBV28, the J gene TRBJ2-4; 9 nucleotides agree with TRBD2. The J segment lost 6 bases and the V segment lost 3 bases, leaving 6 bases of the junction unmatched. Germline V lookup: CDR1 MDHEN, CDR2 SYDVKM. CDR3 length: 15 residues. The CDR3: CASSFMREGGNIQYF. In nucleotides, the CDR3 is TGTGCCAGCAGTTTTATGCGGGAGGGAGGAAACATTCAGTACTTC.

J is TRBJ2-3 and V is TRBV6-5; 7 bases are a match to TRBD1. V lost 9 bases and J lost 3; bases outside the gene matches: 9. This CDR3 spans 14 amino acids. Germline V gene sequence: CDR1 MNHEY, CDR2 SVGAGI. The CDR3: CASTQGRFTDTQYF. The CDR3, as DNA: TGTGCCAGTACACAGGGGAGATTTACAGATACGCAGTATTTT.

This clonotype was picked up many times. The V and J genes are TRBV20-1 and TRBJ2-3; D is perhaps TRBD2 (6 bases). The CDR3 is 15 amino acids. Germline-derived CDR1 and CDR2 are DFQATT and SNEGSKA (reference sequence). V lost 5 bases, J lost 0 bases, and 15 bases lay in between. DNA for the CDR3: TGCAGTGCTCTCAACCCTGGGACTAGCACAGATACGCAGTATTTT. Amino acids: CSALNPGTSTDTQYF.

V usage is TRBV10-2 and J usage is TRBJ1-5, with D possibly being TRBD1 (5 bases). Germline values: CDR1 WSHSY, CDR2 SAAADI. The CDR3 length is 14 residues. The V and J ends lost 3 bases and 6 bases respectively, with 12 bases between them. The CDR3 loop reads CASSDREAVQPQHF. The CDR3 nucleotides are TGCGCCAGCAGTGACAGGGAAGCGGTTCAGCCCCAGCATTTT.

This clonotype was detected ten times or more. The chain has TRBV24-1 and TRBJ2-5; 11 bases line up with TRBD2. CDR3 length: 17 residues. Germline V gene data show CDR1 as KGHDR and CDR2 as SFDVKD. V lost 3 bases and J lost 1; bases outside the gene matches: 6. For the CDR3, the DNA is TGTGCCACCAGTGATACAGGGACTAGCGGAGCCCAAGAGACCCAGTACTTC. It translates to CATSDTGTSGAQETQYF.

V is TRBV11-2 and J is TRBJ1-4; no clear D gene. The V end lost 5 bases, the J end lost 8 bases, and 12 bases lay between the germline ends. CDR1 is SGHAT, CDR2 FQNNGV, per germline. The CDR3 totals 13 residues. The CDR3 coding sequence is TGTGCCAGCAGCCCAGGATATTTAGAAAAACTGTTTTTT. It encodes CASSPGYLEKLFF.

This clonotype turned up a few times. The chain recombines TRBV2 with TRBJ2-2, with 7 bases fitting TRBD1. The length of the CDR3 is 13 residues. Germline V gives CDR1 SNHLY, CDR2 FYNNEI. The J segment lost 3 bases and the V segment lost 6 bases, leaving 1 base of the junction unmatched. CDR3 sequence (DNA): TGTGCCAGCAGGGGACAGTACACCGGGGAGCTGTTTTTT. It codes for CASRGQYTGELFF.

This clonotype was observed at least ten times. V and J are TRBV7-2 and TRBJ1-1; 8 bases agree with TRBD1. CDR1 and CDR2 (germline): SGHTA, FQGNSA. The V segment lost 4 bases and the J segment 7 bases; nucleotides outside the gene matches: 5. CDR3 length equals 13 residues. CDR3 residues: CASSWGQAIEAFF. DNA for the CDR3: TGTGCCAGCAGCTGGGGACAGGCCATTGAAGCTTTCTTT.